These 6 T cell receptor beta chains originate from one sample sequenced in a study of T cells in narcolepsy. Assay: immunoSEQ multiplex PCR; the TCRdb copy retains only in-frame clones and omits some. The data contain approximately 25,000 clones, roughly 78% of them singletons. Sample: memory (CD45RA-) CD4+ T cells from blood. The receptor set was obtained from a human donor in good health.

This clone has only one observation. The gene calls are TRBV18 and TRBJ2-5; no reliable D call. Trimming removed 3 bases from V and 3 bases from J, with 11 bases in between. The CDR3 covers 14 residues. Germline assignment: CDR1 KGHSH and CDR2 LQKENI. Written as DNA, the CDR3 is TGTGCCAGCTCACCCCAAGACCCGAAAGAGACCCAGTACTTC. Amino acid sequence: CASSPQDPKETQYF. Complete variable domain (other parts from reference TRBV18 and TRBJ2-5): NAGVMQNPRHLVRRRGQEARLRCSPMKGHSHVYWYRQLPEEGLKFMVYLQKENIIDESGMPKERFSAEFPKEGPSILRIQQVVRGDSAAYFCASSPQDPKETQYFGPGTRLLVL.

The chain is built from TRBV6-1 and TRBJ2-1; TRBD2 matches 14 bases. Germline CDR1 and CDR2: MNHNS and SASEGT. The CDR3 is 14 residues long. J was trimmed by 9 bases and V by 8 bases; bases with no gene match: 6. The chain's CDR3 is CASRLAGGSGEQFF. Here the CDR3 DNA reads TGTGCCAGCCGACTAGCGGGAGGGTCCGGTGAGCAGTTCTTC.

This chain links TRBV19 with TRBJ2-5; the D gene is possibly TRBD1 (5 bases). Trimming removed 5 bases from V and 5 bases from J, with 12 bases in between. CDR3 length: 13 amino acids. Germline CDR1 is LNHDA and CDR2 is SQIVND (reference sequence). The CDR3 sequence is CASSLAGSETQYF. CDR3 bases: TGTGCCAGTAGTCTTGCAGGGTCTGAGACCCAGTACTTC.

The chain has TRBV10-1 and TRBJ2-3; D possibly corresponds to TRBD2 (5 bases). Trimming took 3 bases from V and 5 from J, leaving 15 bases between them. Germline lookup yields CDR1 WNHNN and CDR2 SYGVQD (reference sequence). This CDR3 comprises 15 residues. The CDR3, as DNA: TGCGCCAGCAGTGAAGATGTTCCCGGGGTAGATACGCAGTATTTT. Translation: CASSEDVPGVDTQYF.

V usage is TRBV7-2 and J usage is TRBJ2-3, with 9 bases fitting TRBD2. CDR1 is SGHTA and CDR2 is FQGNSA in the germline V gene. The CDR3 length is 15 residues. V shed 4 bases, J shed 6 bases, and the junction held 8 bases outside the gene matches. Written as DNA, the CDR3 is TGTGCCAGCAGCTCCTTTGCGGGGGGGCGTGATACGCAGTATTTT. Protein sequence: CASSSFAGGRDTQYF.

V usage is TRBV2 and J usage is TRBJ2-1, with D possibly matching TRBD1 (6 bases). CDR1 SNHLY and CDR2 FYNNEI come from the germline V gene. V was pared by 7 bases and J by 4 bases, with 20 bases between. The CDR3 is made up of 16 amino acids. The CDR3: CASNRNRDVSYNEQFF. For the CDR3, the DNA is TGTGCCAGCAATAGAAACAGGGACGTGTCTTACAATGAGCAGTTCTTC.